This T cell receptor (beta chain) was captured in a study of blood T cell repertoires in COVID-19. Authors' methods: Scientists estimated how many nucleated cells there were by amplifying reference gene primers. Using immunoSEQ multiplex PCR, the repertoire was profiled, and TCRdb retains in-frame clones only, with some absent. V and J calls plus clone size are reproduced from that table; the DNA served to infer D and trimming. The sample includes 150,000 to 200,000 clones, under 90% of them seen just once. The study counted Cohort 3 donors as recovered given two negative PCRs, clearance, or symptom resolution. Trimming left V 7 bases short and J 0 bases short, with 11 bases between. Germline V lookup: CDR1 SGHTA, CDR2 FQGNSA. This CDR3 has 14 residues.

The receptor was derived from a woman aged 50 to 60 who had recovered from COVID-19. The sample was PBMCs or T cells enriched from blood (not recorded which). This rearrangement joins TRBV7-2 to TRBJ2-3; tentatively, D is TRBD1 (6 bases). CDR3 residues: CASNEDSSTDTQYF. The CDR3, as DNA: TGTGCCAGCAACGAGGACAGCAGCACAGATACGCAGTATTTT.